The 19 T cell receptor beta chains below all came from one sample that was sequenced in a study of tissue T cells after allogeneic stem cell transplantation. Here immunoSEQ multiplex PCR was the method, and the copy in TCRdb shows in-frame clones only, minus some. This sample yields 4,800 or so clones, of which around 32% are seen a single time; about 7% belongs to the top ten. Time point of the sample: mouse harvest day 14 after allogeneic transplant. The graft held 10^6 splenic CD5+ T cells and 10^7 T-cell-depleted bone marrow cells. Sequences were obtained from skin. The receptors shown here come from a female BALB/c mouse given C57BL/6 T cells with graft-versus-host disease after an allogeneic hematopoietic cell transplant.

By frequency in the sample, this clone is medium-sized (0.01 to 0.1%). Gene labels here are mouse ones. The CDR3 end falls 1 residue outside the read, so it is completed with the germline J gene. The J gene is TRBJ2-7, the V gene TRBV16; 8 bases match TRBD2. This CDR3 has 13 residues. Looked up from germline, CDR1 is SGHSA and CDR2 is FRNQAP. Trimming at V came to 6 bases and at J to 2 bases, leaving 3 bases not matched to a gene. CDR3: CASRGTGPYEQYF. The covered CDR3 bases are TGTGCAAGCAGGGGGACTGGACCCTATGAACAGTAC.

In its sample, this clone was seen a few times. Gene and germline names: mouse. The read falls 1 residue short of the CDR3 end, and the missing part is taken from the germline J gene. The chain carries TRBV26 and TRBJ1-2; D not certain. The CDR3 length is 12 residues. CDR1 and CDR2 from the germline V gene are KGHPV and FQNQEV (reference sequence). V dropped 2 bases and J dropped 2 bases, with 3 bases sitting between them. The sequenced CDR3 bases are TGTGCCAGCAGTCTGCGCAACTCCGACTACACC. Residues: CASSLRNSDYT. The entire CDR3 reads CASSLRNSDYTF.

The table lists this clone with a few counts. Gene names are the mouse ones. The read ends 1 residue early relative to the CDR3; the germline J gene fills the gap. Other DNA sequences in the sample encode the same CDR3. V is TRBV26 and J is TRBJ2-4; no reliable D call. Germline V gene lookup returns CDR1 KGHPV and CDR2 FQNQEV (reference sequence). V was shortened by 4 bases and J by 0 bases, with 5 bases between the two germline ends. The CDR3 is 13 residues long. The CDR3 loop is CASSPSSQNTLYF. The covered CDR3 bases are TGTGCCAGCAGTCCTTCTAGTCAAAACACCTTGTAC.

This clone has a handful of counts. Genes here carry mouse names. Read sequence stops 1 residue before the CDR3 end, and the germline J gene provides the missing end. The chain links TRBV23 to TRBJ1-1. This CDR3 has 14 residues. Germline loops: CDR1 KGHTA, CDR2 FQNQQP. The chain's CDR3 is CSSSQSRTNTEVFF. The DNA read from the CDR3 is TGCTCCAGCAGTCAATCGAGAACAAACACAGAAGTCTTC.

Points on this clone: Gene names are the mouse ones. With the read ending 1 residue before the CDR3 end, the germline J gene is used to fill in that end. V and J are TRBV5 and TRBJ2-4; possible D gene TRBD2, 6 bases. The CDR3 is 14 residues long. V was trimmed by 2 bases and J by 2 bases, leaving 8 bases between them. Looked up from germline, CDR1 is LGHNA and CDR2 is YNLKQL (reference sequence). The CDR3 bases that were read are TGTGCCAGCAGCCAAAACTGGGTTCAAAACACCTTGTAC. It translates to CASSQNWVQNTLY. The CDR3 reads in full as CASSQNWVQNTLYF.

To note about this clone: The germline and genes are mouse ones. The read falls 1 residue short of the CDR3 end, and the missing part is taken from the germline J gene. The V and J genes are TRBV3 and TRBJ2-4, with 10 bases aligning to TRBD1. The CDR3 totals 14 residues. Trimming at V came to 4 bases and at J to 5 bases, leaving 3 bases not matched to a gene. Germline assignment: CDR1 SNHLY and CDR2 FYNGKV (reference sequence). The CDR3 sequence: CASSYGDRGNTLYF. The DNA read from the CDR3 is TGTGCCAGCAGCTACGGGGACAGGGGAAACACCTTGTAC.

This clone was detected a few times. The gene symbols are mouse symbols. The CDR3 end is not reached by the read, which stops 1 residue before it; the germline J gene fills it in. V gene TRBV3 combines with J gene TRBJ2-7; no definite D call. V was shortened by 5 bases and J by 1 base, with 6 bases between the two germline ends. This CDR3 region has 12 residues. Germline CDR1 reads SNHLY; CDR2 reads FYNGKV (reference sequence). The CDR3: CASSPGSYEQYF. The DNA read from the CDR3 is TGTGCCAGCAGCCCCGGGTCCTATGAACAGTAC.

This clone was found a few times. Gene names and germline match the mouse. The read ends 1 residue before the CDR3 terminus; that terminus is restored from the germline J gene. V usage is TRBV26 and J usage is TRBJ2-7, with 9 bases aligning to TRBD1. CDR3 length: 13 residues. Germline V gene lookup returns CDR1 KGHPV and CDR2 FQNQEV (reference sequence). J was trimmed by 2 bases and V by 4 bases; bases with no gene match: 0. CDR3 DNA (partial): TGTGCCAGCAGTCGACAGGGGGCCTATGAACAGTAC. Residues: CASSRQGAYEQY. The full CDR3 sequence reads CASSRQGAYEQYF.

This clone is medium-sized by share. Mouse germline and gene names are used. The read terminates 1 residue before the CDR3 end, so the remaining end is supplied by the germline J gene. The J gene is TRBJ2-7, the V gene TRBV1; 8 positions agree with TRBD1. The CDR3 spans 14 residues. V was clipped by 3 bases and J by 4 bases; unmatched bases: 5. From germline, CDR1 is NSQYPW and CDR2 LRSPGD (reference sequence). CDR3 bases read: TGCACCTGCAGTGCGCGACAGGGGCAGTATGAACAGTAC. The encoded protein is CTCSARQGQYEQY. The entire CDR3 is CTCSARQGQYEQYF.

As concerns this clone: Here the gene names and germline are mouse. Read data end 1 residue before the CDR3 end; the end is taken from the germline J gene. The chain couples TRBV5 to TRBJ2-3; unclear D gene. Germline CDR1 LGHNA, CDR2 YNLKQL (reference sequence). Deletions cut 0 bases from V and 0 bases from J, with 4 bases between. The CDR3 has 14 residues. The CDR3 spells CASSQDVSAETLYF. Partial CDR3 DNA: TGTGCCAGCAGCCAAGATGTTAGTGCAGAAACGCTGTAT.

By share, this clone ranks as medium-sized. The gene names given are mouse names. The missing CDR3 end, 1 residue past where the read stops, is filled in from the germline J gene. Other DNA sequences within the sample encode an identical CDR3. This chain uses TRBV26 with TRBJ1-4; D is ambiguous. V lost 3 bases, J lost 0 bases, and 5 bases lay in between. CDR1 and CDR2 from the germline V gene are KGHPV and FQNQEV (reference sequence). This CDR3 is built from 14 residues. The sequenced part of the CDR3 DNA is TGTGCCAGCAGTCTTGGGATTTCCAACGAAAGATTATTT. This encodes CASSLGISNERLF. The entire CDR3 is CASSLGISNERLFF.

Notes on this clone: Gene names denote mouse genes. The CDR3 reads CASSLSGGAEQFF. CDR3 bases read: TGTGCCAGCAGTCTGTCGGGGGGTGCTGAGCAGTTC. The V gene is TRBV26, the J gene TRBJ2-1; a possible D gene is TRBD2 (6 bases). Sequencing ends 1 residue short of the CDR3 end; the germline J gene provides the rest. V dropped 0 bases and J dropped 6 bases, with 6 bases sitting between them. The CDR3 is 13 residues long. Germline values: CDR1 KGHPV, CDR2 FQNQEV (reference sequence).

Of note for this clone: Each gene name is a mouse one. The read ends 1 residue shy of where the CDR3 ends; the end is completed using the germline J gene. The V gene is TRBV26, the J gene TRBJ1-4; weak D call: TRBD1 (6 bases). From germline, CDR1 is KGHPV and CDR2 FQNQEV (reference sequence). This CDR3 contains 14 residues. The ends were cut back, 2 bases at V and 2 bases at J, with 6 bases in the middle. CDR3 DNA (partial): TGTGCCAGCAGTCTGAGGGGGTCCAACGAAAGATTATTT. This sequence encodes CASSLRGSNERLF. The entire CDR3 sequence reads CASSLRGSNERLFF.

On this clone itself: Gene names follow the mouse nomenclature. Sequencing ends 1 residue short of the CDR3 end; the germline J gene provides the rest. This chain joins TRBV23 and TRBJ1-6; the table's TRBD1 call for D was not verified on the DNA. TRBJ1-6 is filed as an ORF, its function uncertain. The CDR3 has 14 residues. Per germline, CDR1 KGHTA and CDR2 FQNQQP. The CDR3 region is CSSSRQGYNSPLYF. The sequenced CDR3 bases are TGCTCCAGCAGCCGACAGGGGTATAATTCGCCCCTCTAC.

This clone showed up just a few times. Gene names are the mouse ones. The CDR3 goes on 1 residue after the read ends, and that part is filled in from the germline J gene. V usage is TRBV26 and J usage is TRBJ2-3; 8 nucleotides line up with TRBD1. Per germline, CDR1 KGHPV and CDR2 FQNQEV (reference sequence). Trimming took 5 bases from V and 0 from J; bases not matched to a gene: 1. This CDR3 contains 14 residues. CDR3 in amino acids: CASSRQGSAETLYF. The DNA read from the CDR3 is TGTGCCAGCAGTAGACAGGGGAGTGCAGAAACGCTGTAT.

Turning to this clone: The genes and germline here are from mouse. The read stops 1 residue short of the end of the CDR3; the missing end is completed from the germline J gene. V is TRBV12-2 and J is TRBJ1-2; 7 bases are shared with TRBD1. With V trimmed by 2 bases and J by 2 bases, 1 base remained unmatched. CDR1 is SGHLS and CDR2 is HYDKME in the germline V gene. The CDR3 loop spans 13 amino acids. The CDR3 bases that were read are TGTGCCAGCTCTCCGGGACAGAACTCCGACTACACC. Its translation is CASSPGQNSDYT. The whole CDR3 protein reads CASSPGQNSDYTF.

This clone was recorded a few times. The germline and genes are mouse ones. The read ends 1 residue before the CDR3 terminus; that terminus is restored from the germline J gene. V usage is TRBV19 and J usage is TRBJ1-1; TRBD1 is a possible D gene (6 bases). The CDR3 sequence is 14 residues long. CDR1 is FNHDT, CDR2 SITEND, per germline (reference sequence). Between the trimmed V and J ends, which lost 2 bases and 3 bases, there was a span of 11 bases. The part of the CDR3 DNA that was read is TGTGCCAGCAGTATGAGGAGGGGGGACACAGAAGTCTTC. Protein: CASSMRRGDTEVF. The full CDR3 protein reads CASSMRRGDTEVFF. The entire variable domain, with the rest obtained from reference TRBV19 and TRBJ1-1, is as follows: GGIITQTPKFLIGQEGQKLTLKCQQNFNHDTMYWYRQDSGKGLRLIYYSITENDLQKGDLSEGYDASREKKSSFSLTVTSAQKNEMAVFLCASSMRRGDTEVFFGKGTRLTVV.

A remark on this clone: Mouse gene names apply. The CDR3 end falls 1 residue outside the read, so it is completed with the germline J gene. Other DNA sequences in the same sample also yield this CDR3. V and J are TRBV26 and TRBJ2-3; D gene ambiguous. V lost 6 bases, J lost 1 base, and 5 bases lay in between. This CDR3 contains 12 residues. Germline assignment: CDR1 KGHPV and CDR2 FQNQEV (reference sequence). The part of the CDR3 DNA that was read is TGTGCCAGCAGCCCCCGTGCAGAAACGCTGTAT. The encoded protein is CASSPRAETLY. The CDR3, in full, reads CASSPRAETLYF.

This clone is categorized as medium-sized. Gene names refer to mouse genes. The CDR3 end falls 1 residue outside the read, so it is completed with the germline J gene. The chain uses TRBV3 and TRBJ2-2; 8 bases fit TRBD1. V gave up 6 bases and J gave up 2 bases; unmatched junction bases: 2. Germline values: CDR1 SNHLY, CDR2 FYNGKV (reference sequence). The CDR3 covers 14 residues. CDR3 DNA, as far as it was read: TGTGCCAGCAGTCGACAGGGGAACACCGGGCAGCTCTAC. Its protein is CASSRQGNTGQLY. The whole CDR3 region reads CASSRQGNTGQLYF.